Listed below are T cell receptor beta chains from one sample, sequenced in a study of PD-L1 blockade in urothelial cancer. Libraries were prepared by immunoSEQ multiplex PCR; TCRdb keeps only in-frame clonotypes and omits some of them. The sample holds some 74,000 clones; about 82% are singletons and the top ten take about 6.7%. Sequenced here: PBMCs, sampled around atezolizumab (anti-PD-L1) treatment. These receptors all come from a middle-aged man with urothelial cancer. CDR3s include the opening cysteine and the closing phenylalanine or tryptophan. The D gene is left open where the match is weak. Not all rows give a size; the values are once, few, many and, for expanded clones, a class.

CDR3aa: CASNPGQRHNEQFF; CDR3nt: TGTGCCAGCAACCCGGGACAGAGGCACAATGAGCAGTTCTTC; j_gene: TRBJ2-1; abundance: once; v_gene: TRBV6-6; d_gene: TRBD1
CDR3aa: CASSFLEWGYTF; CDR3nt: TGTGCCAGCAGTTTTTTGGAGTGGGGCTACACCTTC; j_gene: TRBJ1-2; abundance: NA; v_gene: TRBV28; d_gene: NA
CDR3aa: CASSLYSINQPQHF; CDR3nt: TGTGCCAGCAGTTTATATTCCATTAATCAGCCCCAGCATTTT; j_gene: TRBJ1-5; abundance: NA; v_gene: TRBV28; d_gene: NA
CDR3aa: CASSPTGSVQPQHF; CDR3nt: TGTGCCAGTAGTCCCACAGGGTCGGTTCAGCCCCAGCATTTT; j_gene: TRBJ1-5; abundance: few; v_gene: TRBV19; d_gene: NA
CDR3aa: CASSRGLDRNYGYTF; CDR3nt: TGTGCCAGTAGTAGAGGATTGGACAGGAACTATGGCTACACCTTC; j_gene: TRBJ1-2; abundance: NA; v_gene: TRBV19; d_gene: TRBD1
CDR3aa: CASMAVHTEAFF; CDR3nt: TGCGCCAGCATGGCGGTTCACACTGAAGCTTTCTTT; j_gene: TRBJ1-1; abundance: once; v_gene: TRBV10-2; d_gene: NA
CDR3aa: CASSPKWGDIQYF; CDR3nt: TGTGCCAGCAGTCCAAAGTGGGGGGACATTCAGTACTTC; j_gene: TRBJ2-4; abundance: once; v_gene: TRBV6-5; d_gene: NA
CDR3aa: CASSNRVSYEQYF; CDR3nt: TGTGCCAGCAGTAACAGGGTTTCCTACGAGCAGTACTTC; j_gene: TRBJ2-7; abundance: NA; v_gene: TRBV7-2; d_gene: NA
CDR3aa: CASSLNYGYTF; CDR3nt: TGTGCCAGTAGCCTCAACTATGGCTACACCTTC; j_gene: TRBJ1-2; abundance: NA; v_gene: TRBV19; d_gene: NA
CDR3aa: CASRSVDSYNEQFF; CDR3nt: TGCGCCAGCCGAAGCGTAGACTCCTACAATGAGCAGTTCTTC; j_gene: TRBJ2-1; abundance: NA; v_gene: TRBV5-1; d_gene: NA
CDR3aa: CASTDREGANVLTF; CDR3nt: TGCGCCAGCACCGACAGGGAAGGGGCCAACGTCCTGACTTTC; j_gene: TRBJ2-6; abundance: NA; v_gene: TRBV4-1; d_gene: TRBD1
CDR3aa: CASQPTGSGANVLTF; CDR3nt: TGTGCCAGCCAACCGACAGGGTCGGGGGCCAACGTCCTGACTTTC; j_gene: TRBJ2-6; abundance: NA; v_gene: TRBV9; d_gene: TRBD1
CDR3aa: CASSRDRGGNEQFF; CDR3nt: TGTGCCAGCAGCCGGGACAGGGGGGGCAATGAGCAGTTCTTC; j_gene: TRBJ2-1; abundance: NA; v_gene: TRBV7-3; d_gene: TRBD1
CDR3aa: CASSAGAQDKYEQYF; CDR3nt: TGTGCCAGCAGCGCAGGGGCCCAAGACAAATACGAGCAGTACTTC; j_gene: TRBJ2-7; abundance: NA; v_gene: TRBV9; d_gene: NA
CDR3aa: CASKGDRGSTGELFF; CDR3nt: TGTGCCAGCAAAGGGGACAGGGGTAGCACCGGGGAGCTGTTTTTT; j_gene: TRBJ2-2; abundance: NA; v_gene: TRBV6-1; d_gene: TRBD1
CDR3aa: CASSNSDRGIETQYF; CDR3nt: TGTGCCAGTAGTAACTCCGACAGGGGGATCGAGACCCAGTACTTC; j_gene: TRBJ2-5; abundance: NA; v_gene: TRBV19; d_gene: TRBD1
CDR3aa: CASRVSGTDTQYF; CDR3nt: TGTGCCAGCAGGGTATCGGGAACAGATACGCAGTATTTT; j_gene: TRBJ2-3; abundance: NA; v_gene: TRBV28; d_gene: NA
CDR3aa: CASSPYGVGDEQFF; CDR3nt: TGTGCCAGCAGCCCATACGGGGTAGGCGATGAGCAGTTCTTC; j_gene: TRBJ2-1; abundance: once; v_gene: TRBV7-3; d_gene: NA
CDR3aa: CASSFGTSGRYNGELFF; CDR3nt: TGTGCCAGCAGCTTCGGGACTAGCGGGAGGTATAACGGGGAGCTGTTTTTT; j_gene: TRBJ2-2; abundance: NA; v_gene: TRBV7-3; d_gene: TRBD2
CDR3aa: CASSPGLAGVDNEQFF; CDR3nt: TGTGCCAGCAGCCCAGGACTAGCGGGAGTTGACAATGAGCAGTTCTTC; j_gene: TRBJ2-1; abundance: NA; v_gene: TRBV5-4; d_gene: TRBD2
CDR3aa: CASSTQGTYEQYF; CDR3nt: TGTGCCAGCAGTACTCAGGGCACCTACGAGCAGTACTTC; j_gene: TRBJ2-7; abundance: NA; v_gene: TRBV6-6; d_gene: NA
CDR3aa: CASSSRQGTDTQYF; CDR3nt: TGTGCCAGCAGCTCAAGGCAGGGCACAGATACGCAGTATTTT; j_gene: TRBJ2-3; abundance: NA; v_gene: TRBV13; d_gene: NA
CDR3aa: CASTPGYSTNEKLFF; CDR3nt: TGTGCCAGCACACCAGGGTATTCAACTAATGAAAAACTGTTTTTT; j_gene: TRBJ1-4; abundance: NA; v_gene: TRBV6-6; d_gene: NA
CDR3aa: CASSVEGQSNQPQHF; CDR3nt: TGTGCCAGTAGTGTAGAGGGACAGAGCAATCAGCCCCAGCATTTT; j_gene: TRBJ1-5; abundance: NA; v_gene: TRBV19; d_gene: TRBD1
CDR3aa: CASRARGRGYGYTF; CDR3nt: TGTGCCAGCAGGGCCAGGGGGCGCGGCTATGGCTACACCTTC; j_gene: TRBJ1-2; abundance: NA; v_gene: TRBV28; d_gene: TRBD1
CDR3aa: CASTHQSVAPGSYGYTF; CDR3nt: TGTGCCAGCACCCATCAATCGGTTGCACCCGGGAGCTATGGCTACACCTTC; j_gene: TRBJ1-2; abundance: NA; v_gene: TRBV28; d_gene: NA
CDR3aa: CASSLEGTSGYNEQFF; CDR3nt: TGTGCCAGCAGCTTAGAAGGGACTAGCGGATACAATGAGCAGTTCTTC; j_gene: TRBJ2-1; abundance: NA; v_gene: TRBV7-3; d_gene: TRBD2
CDR3aa: CAWSVLAATPQETQYF; CDR3nt: TGTGCCTGGAGTGTACTGGCGGCGACCCCACAAGAGACCCAGTACTTC; j_gene: TRBJ2-5; abundance: once; v_gene: TRBV30; d_gene: NA
CDR3aa: CASSTPDRGRTSGSYEQYF; CDR3nt: TGTGCCAGCAGCACCCCGGACAGGGGGCGGACTAGCGGGTCCTACGAGCAGTACTTC; j_gene: TRBJ2-7; abundance: NA; v_gene: TRBV21-1; d_gene: NA
CDR3aa: CAWRPTTRGYGEKLFF; CDR3nt: TGTGCCTGGAGACCCACCACCAGGGGCTACGGGGAAAAACTGTTTTTT; j_gene: TRBJ1-4; abundance: once; v_gene: TRBV30; d_gene: NA
CDR3aa: CASSQRTGVDEKLFF; CDR3nt: TGCGCCAGCAGCCAGCGGACAGGGGTGGATGAAAAACTGTTTTTT; j_gene: TRBJ1-4; abundance: once; v_gene: TRBV4-1; d_gene: TRBD1
CDR3aa: CASLLQGPYEQYF; CDR3nt: TGTGCCAGCCTCCTACAGGGCCCCTACGAGCAGTACTTC; j_gene: TRBJ2-7; abundance: NA; v_gene: TRBV18; d_gene: NA
CDR3aa: CASSLDTYEQYF; CDR3nt: TGTGCCAGCAGCTTGGACACCTACGAGCAGTACTTC; j_gene: TRBJ2-7; abundance: NA; v_gene: TRBV5-6; d_gene: NA
CDR3aa: CASSLDFYEQYF; CDR3nt: TGTGCCAGCAGTCTGGACTTCTACGAGCAGTACTTC; j_gene: TRBJ2-7; abundance: NA; v_gene: TRBV28; d_gene: NA
CDR3aa: CASSSNWGTEAFF; CDR3nt: TGTGCCAGCTCATCAAATTGGGGGACAGAAGCTTTCTTT; j_gene: TRBJ1-1; abundance: NA; v_gene: TRBV18; d_gene: NA
CDR3aa: CSAKTKDEQYF; CDR3nt: TGCAGTGCTAAGACTAAGGACGAGCAGTACTTC; j_gene: TRBJ2-7; abundance: few; v_gene: TRBV20-1; d_gene: NA
CDR3aa: CASSSRRGRGSYNEQFF; CDR3nt: TGTGCCAGCAGTTCCCGTCGCGGGAGGGGGTCCTACAATGAGCAGTTCTTC; j_gene: TRBJ2-1; abundance: NA; v_gene: TRBV28; d_gene: TRBD2
CDR3aa: CASSRTSSETQYF; CDR3nt: TGTGCCAGCTCAAGAACTAGCTCAGAGACCCAGTACTTC; j_gene: TRBJ2-5; abundance: NA; v_gene: TRBV18; d_gene: NA
CDR3aa: CASSWTSGGRTDTQYF; CDR3nt: TGCGCCAGCAGCTGGACTAGCGGGGGGCGGACAGATACGCAGTATTTT; j_gene: TRBJ2-3; abundance: NA; v_gene: TRBV5-1; d_gene: TRBD2
CDR3aa: CASRGTGATGELFF; CDR3nt: TGTGCCAGCAGAGGGACAGGGGCCACCGGGGAGCTGTTTTTT; j_gene: TRBJ2-2; abundance: NA; v_gene: TRBV6-5; d_gene: TRBD1
CDR3aa: CASSGQPSGELFF; CDR3nt: TGTGCCAGTTCGGGACAGCCCTCCGGGGAGCTGTTTTTT; j_gene: TRBJ2-2; abundance: NA; v_gene: TRBV28; d_gene: TRBD1
CDR3aa: CASTRGWEQFF; CDR3nt: TGTGCCAGCACCCGGGGTTGGGAGCAGTTCTTC; j_gene: TRBJ2-1; abundance: NA; v_gene: TRBV5-6; d_gene: NA
CDR3aa: CASTISGQMNYGYTF; CDR3nt: TGTGCCAGCACCATCAGTGGACAAATGAACTATGGCTACACCTTC; j_gene: TRBJ1-2; abundance: NA; v_gene: TRBV6-6; d_gene: NA
CDR3aa: CASSRSSGRGNEQFF; CDR3nt: TGTGCCAGCAGTCGGTCGAGCGGGAGGGGCAATGAGCAGTTCTTC; j_gene: TRBJ2-1; abundance: NA; v_gene: TRBV7-3; d_gene: TRBD2
CDR3aa: CASSLVSIRGRAEAFF; CDR3nt: TGTGCCAGCAGCTTGGTGTCAATCAGGGGGCGGGCTGAAGCTTTCTTT; j_gene: TRBJ1-1; abundance: NA; v_gene: TRBV5-4; d_gene: TRBD1
CDR3aa: CASSGKKAGGDTGELFF; CDR3nt: TGTGCCAGCAGTGGGAAGAAAGCGGGAGGAGACACCGGGGAGCTGTTTTTT; j_gene: TRBJ2-2; abundance: few; v_gene: TRBV2; d_gene: TRBD2